The 11 T cell receptor beta chains below come from one sample, sequenced in a study of T cell repertoires in cytomegalovirus infection. One entry per CDR3 protein, called by TCRdb with MiXCR from the reads. The sample lists 680,000 or so distinct CDR3 sequences; 30% to 35% were seen once. These receptors' targets are unknown. Sample: cultured PBMCs, taken from culture after CMV antigen stimulation. The origin of the receptors is a human donor in good health (CMV status not recorded). Some clones in this sample may be carry-over from other donors' samples.

The CDR3 reads CASTGGRGAPEAFF. The CDR3 nucleotides read TGCGCCAGCACCGGGGGGAGAGGGGCCCCTGAAGCTTTCTTT. This chain links TRBV5-1 with TRBJ1-1; maybe TRBD1 (5 bases). CDR3 length equals 14 residues. Germline loops: CDR1 SGHRS, CDR2 YFSETQ. With 6 bases removed from V and 6 bases from J, the gap between germline ends came to 18 bases.

This clonotype was counted between two and nine times. The rearrangement joins TRBV7-4 to TRBJ1-2, with TRBD1 matching over 11 bases. CDR1 is SGHVT and CDR2 is SQSDAQ in the germline V gene. The CDR3 contains 13 residues. The ends lost 9 bases at V and 6 bases at J; junction bases unmatched: 6. This chain's CDR3 is CASSAGQGDGYTF. CDR3 DNA sequence: TGTGCCAGTAGCGCGGGACAGGGGGATGGCTACACCTTC. The full variable domain, rest sourced from reference TRBV7-4 and TRBJ1-2, is GAGVSQSPRYKVAKRGRDVALRCDSISGHVTLYWYRQTLGQGSEVLTYSQSDAQRDKSGRPSGRFSAERPERSVSTLKIQRTEQGDSAVYLCASSAGQGDGYTFGSGTRLTVV.

Many counts were recorded for this clonotype. The chain links TRBV7-6 to TRBJ1-6, with a possible D match to TRBD1 (6 bases). The CDR3 sequence is 17 residues long. Germline V lookup: CDR1 SGHVS, CDR2 FNYEAQ. With 5 bases removed from V and 3 bases from J, the gap between germline ends came to 17 bases. This CDR3 is CASSLIRTAYYNSPLHF. The CDR3, as DNA: TGTGCCAGCAGCCTCATTCGGACAGCCTACTATAATTCACCCCTCCACTTT.

There are a few counts of this clonotype. The V gene is TRBV7-8, the J gene TRBJ1-6; D remains unclear. Germline loops: CDR1 SGHVS, CDR2 FQNEAQ. This CDR3 region has 13 residues. V was pared by 10 bases and J by 6 bases, with 13 bases between. CDR3 region: CATRGSGNSPLHF. The CDR3 nucleotides read TGTGCCACCCGGGGTTCGGGTAATTCACCCCTCCACTTT.

This chain joins TRBV19 and TRBJ1-5, with D unclear. With 5 bases removed from V and 5 bases from J, the gap between germline ends came to 13 bases. There are 14 residues in the CDR3. Germline CDR1 is LNHDA and CDR2 is SQIVND (reference sequence). The CDR3 bases are TGTGCCAGTAGTCTCGACGTCGATTATCAGCCCCAGCATTTT. It codes for CASSLDVDYQPQHF.

This clonotype was counted a few times. The genes are TRBV5-4 and TRBJ2-1; D unclear. CDR1 and CDR2 from the germline V gene are SGHNT and YYREEE (reference sequence). The CDR3 totals 12 residues. V lost 5 bases and J lost 5, with 8 bases in between. CDR3 sequence reads: CASRRFDNEQFF. The CDR3 nucleotides are TGTGCCAGCAGGCGCTTCGACAATGAGCAGTTCTTC.

This sequence joins TRBV7-9 and TRBJ2-5, with 7 bases identical to TRBD1. CDR1 SEHNR and CDR2 FQNEAQ come from the germline V gene (reference sequence). The CDR3 is 15 residues long. J gave up 2 bases and V 8 bases, and 11 bases lay outside the gene matches. In nucleotides, the CDR3 is TGTGCCAGCGGGGAAGTCCGGACAGGTCAAGAGACCCAGTACTTC. Translating gives CASGEVRTGQETQYF.

This clonotype came up a few times. The CDR3 loop reads CASSFRGGTSGGLQRTQYF. In DNA form, the CDR3 reads TGTGCCAGCAGCTTTCGGGGGGGGACTAGCGGGGGGCTGCAGCGCACGCAGTATTTT. The rearrangement links TRBV7-8 to TRBJ2-3; 15 positions match TRBD2. The ends lost 3 bases at V and 9 bases at J; junction bases unmatched: 16. The length of the CDR3 is 19 residues. Germline V lookup: CDR1 SGHVS, CDR2 FQNEAQ.

The chain has TRBV3-1 and TRBJ1-6; no firm D call. Trimming left V 0 bases short and J 13 bases short, with 10 bases between. Germline CDR1 is LGHDT and CDR2 is YNNKEL (reference sequence). The CDR3 is 13 residues long. CDR3 DNA sequence: TGTGCCAGCAGCCAAGATCAAAGCGTCCCCCTCCACTTT. Residues: CASSQDQSVPLHF.

This clonotype was seen a few times. The chain combines TRBV11-2 with TRBJ2-2, with D perhaps matching TRBD2 (6 bases). The CDR3 extends over 16 amino acids. Between the trimmed V and J ends, which lost 0 bases and 1 base, there was a span of 9 bases. Germline V lookup: CDR1 SGHAT, CDR2 FQNNGV. The CDR3 protein is CASSLERTMNTGELFF. The DNA of the CDR3 is TGTGCCAGCAGCTTAGAGAGGACTATGAACACCGGGGAGCTGTTTTTT.

The chain links TRBV29-1 to TRBJ2-1, with 11 bases that match TRBD1. In germline, CDR1 is SQVTM, CDR2 ANQGSEA. V lost 6 bases to trimming and J lost 10 bases; unmatched junction nucleotides: 8. This CDR3 region has 13 residues. CDR3 sequence reads: CSVGTGQGVEQFF. CDR3 DNA sequence: TGCAGCGTGGGGACGGGACAGGGGGTCGAGCAGTTCTTC.